A single sample gave rise to the 11 T cell receptor beta chains below, sequenced in a study of radiotherapy plus CTLA-4 blockade in lung cancer. The assay was immunoSEQ multiplex PCR, and TCRdb's table has in-frame clones only and misses some. Among approximately 99,000 clones, 70% to 90% were seen once, and the ten largest hold roughly 4.6%. The sequencing here drew on peripheral blood, taken from a patient treated with radiotherapy plus ipilimumab. These receptors came from a human donor with non-small cell lung cancer that progressed on radiotherapy plus ipilimumab.

This clone has only one observation. V and J are TRBV30 and TRBJ2-1, with TRBD1 matching over 7 bases. V dropped 2 bases and J dropped 5; count of bases not matched to a gene: 3. The CDR3 covers 13 residues. Germline-derived CDR1 and CDR2 are GTSNPN and SVGIG (reference sequence). DNA for the CDR3: TGTGCCTGGAGTAGGGGGCTCCACAATGAGCAGTTCTTC. Encoded protein: CAWSRGLHNEQFF.

This clone was counted once. The chain couples TRBV7-9 to TRBJ2-3; no definite D call. The germline V gene has CDR1 SEHNR and CDR2 FQNEAQ (reference sequence). CDR3 length: 12 residues. V was clipped by 5 bases and J by 3 bases, with 6 bases between them. DNA of the CDR3: TGTGCCAGCAGCATACTGACAGATACGCAGTATTTT. As protein: CASSILTDTQYF.

This chain uses TRBV11-1 with TRBJ2-2, with 8 bases matching TRBD2. The germline gives CDR1 SGHAT, CDR2 FQDESV (reference sequence). Germline trimming cut 4 bases from V and 3 bases from J; bases unmatched to any gene: 10. This CDR3 comprises 17 residues. The CDR3 protein is CASSSWGAGADTGELFF. DNA for the CDR3: TGTGCCAGCAGCTCATGGGGAGCGGGAGCAGACACCGGGGAGCTGTTTTTT.

The CDR3 DNA follows: TGCGCCAGCAGCTTGGCCGGCAGCGGGGGGTATAATGAAAAACTGTTTTTT. This sequence encodes CASSLAGSGGYNEKLFF. This chain connects TRBV5-1 to TRBJ1-4; weak D call: TRBD1 (5 bases). This CDR3 is built from 17 residues. Germline V gene lookup returns CDR1 SGHRS and CDR2 YFSETQ. Trimming removed 0 bases at V and 4 bases at J, with 16 bases between.

This chain joins TRBV6-6 and TRBJ1-2; unclear D gene. The CDR3 totals 16 residues. Looked up from germline, CDR1 is MNHNY and CDR2 is SVGAGI (reference sequence). V lost 5 bases, J lost 0 bases, and 16 bases lay in between. The CDR3 DNA reads as TGTGCCAGCAGTATTACCAAAGGGCTAGCTAACTATGGCTACACCTTC. It is translated as CASSITKGLANYGYTF.

CDR3 protein: CASSSGTGEMPQHF. DNA for the CDR3: TGCGCCAGCAGCTCGGGGACAGGGGAGATGCCCCAGCATTTT. The V and J genes are TRBV4-1 and TRBJ1-5; 10 nucleotides agree with TRBD1. Germline V gene data show CDR1 as MGHRA and CDR2 as YSYEKL. The ends lost 5 bases at V and 9 bases at J; junction bases unmatched: 7. The CDR3 contains 14 residues.

V and J are TRBV7-8 and TRBJ1-1; TRBD1 might be the D (5 bases). The germline V and J ends were trimmed by 5 bases and 0 bases, with 13 bases remaining between them. Per germline, CDR1 SGHVS and CDR2 FQNEAQ. The CDR3 contains 15 residues. In DNA, the CDR3 is TGTGCCAGCAGCCACGGTAGGGGAATGAACACTGAAGCTTTCTTT. This sequence encodes CASSHGRGMNTEAFF.

This rearrangement joins TRBV6-1 to TRBJ1-1, with D unresolved. CDR3 length equals 13 residues. The ends were cut back, 5 bases at V and 11 bases at J, with 18 bases in the middle. Germline V gene lookup returns CDR1 MNHNS and CDR2 SASEGT. CDR3 protein: CASSYSDRREAFF. Here the CDR3 DNA reads TGTGCCAGCAGTTATTCGGACCGGCGGGAGGCTTTCTTT.

There are a few counts of this clone. This sequence joins TRBV2 and TRBJ2-1, with D possibly matching TRBD2 (6 bases). Germline lookup yields CDR1 SNHLY and CDR2 FYNNEI. The V end lost 5 bases, the J end lost 8 bases, and 13 bases lay between the germline ends. There are 13 residues in the CDR3. Here the CDR3 DNA reads TGTGCCAGCAGTTCTGAGACTAGAGATGAGCAGTTCTTC. Residues: CASSSETRDEQFF. Full variable domain (outside the CDR3, taken from reference TRBV2 and TRBJ2-1): EPEVTQTPSHQVTQMGQEVILRCVPISNHLYFYWYRQILGQKVEFLVSFYNNEISEKSEIFDDQFSVERPDGSNFTLKIRSTKLEDSAMYFCASSSETRDEQFFGPGTRLTVL.

V usage is TRBV28 and J usage is TRBJ1-4; maybe TRBD1 (5 bases). CDR3 length: 13 amino acids. CDR1 and CDR2 from the germline V gene are MDHEN and SYDVKM. The V gene lost 3 bases and the J gene lost 8 bases, with 10 bases spanning the gap. The CDR3 nucleotides read TGTGCCAGCAGTTTCAGGACACCAGAAAAACTGTTTTTT. It translates to CASSFRTPEKLFF.

This chain uses TRBV4-1 with TRBJ2-2, with D perhaps TRBD1 (5 bases). CDR3 length: 14 residues. Germline V lookup: CDR1 MGHRA, CDR2 YSYEKL. V was trimmed by 5 bases and J by 4 bases, leaving 11 bases between them. For the CDR3, the DNA is TGCGCCAGCAGCACTCAGGGCCCCACCGGGGAGCTGTTTTTT. Translating gives CASSTQGPTGELFF.